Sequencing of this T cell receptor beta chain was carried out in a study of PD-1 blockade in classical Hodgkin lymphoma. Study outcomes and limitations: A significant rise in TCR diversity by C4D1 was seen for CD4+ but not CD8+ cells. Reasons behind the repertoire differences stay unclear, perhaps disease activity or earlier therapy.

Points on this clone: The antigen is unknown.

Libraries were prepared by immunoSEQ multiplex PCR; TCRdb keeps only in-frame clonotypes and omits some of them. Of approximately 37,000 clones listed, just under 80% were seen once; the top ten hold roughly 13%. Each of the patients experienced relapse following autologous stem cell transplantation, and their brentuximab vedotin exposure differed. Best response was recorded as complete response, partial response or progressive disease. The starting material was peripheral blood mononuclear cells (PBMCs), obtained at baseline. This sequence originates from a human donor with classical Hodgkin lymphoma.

For the CDR3, the DNA is TGTGCCAGCAGCTTAGTAGGGGTAGATACGCAGTATTTT. Translation: CASSLVGVDTQYF. The V gene is TRBV7-8, the J gene TRBJ2-3; a weak D match, TRBD1 (5 bases). Germline lookup yields CDR1 SGHVS and CDR2 FQNEAQ. The V end was cut by 1 base, the J end by 5 bases, with 7 bases between. The CDR3 consists of 13 residues.